This is a list of T cell receptor beta chains from one sample in a study of blood T cell repertoires in COVID-19. The protocol was immunoSEQ multiplex PCR, while the TCRdb copy is restricted to in-frame clones and leaves out a portion. Counted here are about 75,000 clones, around 80% occurring once; the ten biggest clones make up 20% to 25%. Material: peripheral blood. The receptors were sampled from a woman aged 45-65 years with acute or convalescent COVID-19. The CDR3 runs from the conserved cysteine through the conserved F or W. The D gene is left open where the match is weak. The size entry is marked missing in some rows and otherwise reads once, few, many or a size class.

abundance | len | j_gene | v_gene | d_gene | CDR3nt | CDR3aa
NA | 16 | TRBJ2-1 | TRBV27 | TRBD2 | TGTGCCAGCAGTCTCTCCGGACTAGGAACGTACAATGAGCAGTTCTTC | CASSLSGLGTYNEQFF
NA | 13 | TRBJ2-3 | TRBV29-1 | TRBD1 | TGCAGCGCTTGGACAGGCGCAACAGATACGCAGTATTTT | CSAWTGATDTQYF
NA | 18 | TRBJ1-2 | TRBV3-1/TRBV3-2 | TRBD1 | TGTGCCAGCAGCCAAGTCCGACAGGGGGCAGAGGCTAACTATGGCTACACCTTC | CASSQVRQGAEANYGYTF
NA | 14 | TRBJ1-5 | TRBV2 | NA | TGTGCCAGCAGTGAAACCCGGGGACAACAGCCCCAGCATTTT | CASSETRGQQPQHF
NA | 14 | TRBJ1-1 | TRBV10-3 | TRBD1 | TGTGCCATCAGTGAGTCGGGACAGGGGGCTGAAGCTTTCTTT | CAISESGQGAEAFF
few | 14 | TRBJ1-1 | TRBV6-5 | NA | TGTGCCAGCAGTTCCGAGGGCTCGAACACTGAAGCTTTCTTT | CASSSEGSNTEAFF
once | 15 | TRBJ2-2 | TRBV11-2 | TRBD1 | TGTGCCAGCAGCCCCGGGACAGCGAACACCGGGGAGCTGTTTTTT | CASSPGTANTGELFF
NA | 14 | TRBJ1-6 | TRBV2 | NA | TGTGCCAGCAGTGAGCTCAGAGGGAGTTCACCCCTCCACTTT | CASSELRGSSPLHF
NA | 14 | TRBJ2-7 | TRBV18 | NA | TGTGCCAGCTCGTGGGGTACAGGAACATACGAGCAGTACTTC | CASSWGTGTYEQYF
NA | 13 | TRBJ2-7 | TRBV6-5 | TRBD1 | TGTGCCAGCAGTCGCGACAGGGACTACGAGCAGTACTTC | CASSRDRDYEQYF
NA | 14 | TRBJ2-1 | TRBV5-5 | NA | TGTGCCAGCAGCTTGTCATCCACCTACAATGAGCAGTTCTTC | CASSLSSTYNEQFF
NA | 15 | TRBJ1-2 | TRBV6-4 | NA | TGTGCCAGCAGTACCGAAGCAGGGGCGGCCTATGGCTACACCTTC | CASSTEAGAAYGYTF
NA | 15 | TRBJ1-5 | TRBV3-1/TRBV3-2 | NA | TGTGCCAGCAGCCCAGGGGATGCAGGCAATCAGCCCCAGCATTTT | CASSPGDAGNQPQHF
NA | 14 | TRBJ1-4 | TRBV7-9 | NA | TGTGCCAGCAGCTCGGGACAATTTAATGAAAAACTGTTTTTT | CASSSGQFNEKLFF
few | 18 | TRBJ2-3 | TRBV28 | NA | TGTGCCAGCAGTTTTCCTGCCCTCGAGTGGGGAGTCACAGATACGCAGTATTTT | CASSFPALEWGVTDTQYF
NA | 14 | TRBJ1-6 | TRBV5-8 | TRBD1 | TGTGCCAGCAGCTTCGACAGGGGCGGTTCACCCCTCCACTTT | CASSFDRGGSPLHF
NA | 14 | TRBJ1-2 | TRBV7-2 | NA | TGTGCCAGCAGCCAACTCTTCACCCGGCTCGGGGTAGCCTTC | CASSQLFTRLGVAF
once | 13 | TRBJ1-1 | TRBV2 | NA | TGTGCCAGCACCCCAACTAGGGTCACTGAAGCTTTCTTT | CASTPTRVTEAFF
NA | 14 | TRBJ2-5 | TRBV11-2 | NA | TGTGCCAGCAGCTCGGGGACACGCCAAGAGACCCAGTACTTC | CASSSGTRQETQYF
NA | 13 | TRBJ2-7 | TRBV18 | NA | TGTGCCAGCTCACCTCAGGGTGGCTACGAGCAGTACTTC | CASSPQGGYEQYF
NA | 17 | TRBJ1-2 | TRBV5-5 | TRBD1 | TGTGCCAGCAGCTCGTCCCGGGACAGGGGTGAGGGCTATGGCTACACCTTC | CASSSSRDRGEGYGYTF
NA | 15 | TRBJ2-7 | TRBV5-6 | TRBD2 | TGTGCCAGCAGCTTGGGGCCAGCGGGGACCTACGAGCAGTACTTC | CASSLGPAGTYEQYF
NA | 18 | TRBJ1-5 | TRBV4-1 | TRBD1 | TGCGCCAGCAGCCAAGATCAGCCAGGACAGGGGAACAATCAGCCCCAGCATTTT | CASSQDQPGQGNNQPQHF
NA | 16 | TRBJ2-7 | TRBV28 | TRBD1 | TGTGCCAGCAGTGCCCCAGGGGGTCCCGGTGGCTACGAGCAGTACTTC | CASSAPGGPGGYEQYF
NA | 13 | TRBJ2-2 | TRBV12-3/TRBV12-4 | NA | TGTGCCAGCAGGAGGGCGAACACCGGGGAGCTGTTTTTT | CASRRANTGELFF
NA | 15 | TRBJ1-2 | TRBV19 | TRBD1 | TGTGCCAGTATCCGGGACAGCCGTGCTAACTATGGCTACACCTTC | CASIRDSRANYGYTF
NA | 15 | TRBJ1-2 | TRBV7-2 | TRBD1 | TGTGCCAGCAGCTACCCCGGGACAGGGAACTATGGCTACACCTTC | CASSYPGTGNYGYTF
NA | 15 | TRBJ1-2 | TRBV7-9 | NA | TGTGCCAGCAGCTTAGGGGTTCGGGGGGCGCGCGGCTACACCTTC | CASSLGVRGARGYTF
NA | 14 | TRBJ2-5 | TRBV5-3 | NA | TGTGCCAGAAGCTTTGTCACAGTCCAAGAGACCCAGTACTTC | CARSFVTVQETQYF
NA | 16 | TRBJ1-1 | TRBV6-5 | TRBD1 | TGTGCCAGCAGTTACTGGGACAGGGGGCCGGGCACTGAAGCTTTCTTT | CASSYWDRGPGTEAFF
few | 15 | TRBJ1-2 | TRBV28 | NA | TGTGCCAGCAGCGGAGAGGGCCTGGGTAACTATGGCTACACCTTC | CASSGEGLGNYGYTF
NA | 15 | TRBJ2-3 | TRBV7-3 | NA | TGTGCCAGCAGCTTAAACGGGGGGCCCACAGATACGCAGTATTTT | CASSLNGGPTDTQYF
once | 15 | TRBJ1-2 | TRBV23-1 | TRBD1 | TGCGCCAGCAGTCCTGGGGACAGGGTTAGCTATGGCTACACCTTC | CASSPGDRVSYGYTF
NA | 14 | TRBJ2-7 | TRBV4-3 | NA | TGCGCCAGCAGCCAAGGGGGCCGCATCTACGAGCAGTACTTC | CASSQGGRIYEQYF
NA | 19 | TRBJ2-1 | TRBV7-9 | TRBD2 | TGTGCCAGCGCTGGGGGGGTAGCGGGACGGTCTGTGTCCTACAATGAGCAGTTCTTC | CASAGGVAGRSVSYNEQFF
few | 13 | TRBJ1-2 | TRBV5-6 | NA | TGTGCCACCAGAAGATGGGGGGGATATGGCTACACCTTC | CATRRWGGYGYTF
NA | 16 | TRBJ2-1 | TRBV15 | NA | TGTGCCACCAGCAGAGACAGGCCAGGCTCCTACAATGAGCAGTTCTTC | CATSRDRPGSYNEQFF
NA | 19 | TRBJ2-3 | TRBV29-1 | TRBD2 | TGCAGCGTTTCATCGCCGTCGAGACTAGCGGAGACTAGCACAGATACGCAGTATTTT | CSVSSPSRLAETSTDTQYF
NA | 14 | TRBJ1-6 | TRBV7-2 | NA | TGTGCCAGCAGCTCGAGATACGTGAATTCACCCCTCCACTTT | CASSSRYVNSPLHF
NA | 18 | TRBJ2-7 | TRBV18 | TRBD2 | TGTGCCAGCTCACCGGGACTAGCGGGAGGGCAGAGCTCCTACGAGCAGTACTTC | CASSPGLAGGQSSYEQYF
NA | 15 | TRBJ1-3 | TRBV7-2 | NA | TGTGCCAGCAGCTTAGGAGGAAACTCTGGAAACACCATATATTTT | CASSLGGNSGNTIYF
NA | 16 | TRBJ1-5 | TRBV15 | NA | TGTGCCACCAGCGGGGCCGGGGGGCTCGGCAATCAGCCCCAGCATTTT | CATSGAGGLGNQPQHF
NA | 14 | TRBJ1-1 | TRBV4-2 | TRBD1 | TGTGCCAGCACCCTTGGGACAGGGAACACTGAAGCTTTCTTT | CASTLGTGNTEAFF
NA | 15 | TRBJ1-5 | TRBV19 | TRBD1 | TGTGCCAGTCAAAAGGGACAGCCGAGCAATCAGCCCCAGCATTTT | CASQKGQPSNQPQHF
NA | 14 | TRBJ1-4 | TRBV9 | NA | TGTGCCAGCAGCGTAGGGCAGTCCAATGAAAAACTGTTTTTT | CASSVGQSNEKLFF
NA | 13 | TRBJ2-7 | TRBV29-1 | NA | TGCAGCGTTGACAGTCCAAGCTCCTACGAGCAGTACTTC | CSVDSPSSYEQYF
NA | 16 | TRBJ1-2 | TRBV19 | TRBD1 | TGTGCCAGTAGATCCACAGGGGGCCCTACTAACTATGGCTACACCTTC | CASRSTGGPTNYGYTF
NA | 15 | TRBJ2-1 | TRBV7-2 | NA | TGTGCCAGCAGCTTCACCTTGAGCTCCTACAATGAGCAGTTCTTC | CASSFTLSSYNEQFF
NA | 15 | TRBJ1-1 | TRBV6-2/TRBV6-3 | TRBD1 | TGTGCCAGCAGTACCAGGGGGCCCATGAACACTGAAGCTTTCTTT | CASSTRGPMNTEAFF
NA | 13 | TRBJ1-1 | TRBV30 | NA | TGTGCCTGGAGACTGACAGTGAACACTGAAGCTTTCTTT | CAWRLTVNTEAFF
NA | 14 | TRBJ1-5 | TRBV6-5 | TRBD1 | TGTGCCAGCAGCGATGACAGGGTAGGTCAGCCCCAGCATTTT | CASSDDRVGQPQHF
NA | 18 | TRBJ2-1 | TRBV7-3 | TRBD2 | TGTGCCAGCAGCTTACTAGCGGGAGGTTGGGCTGGGCAAAATGAGCAGTTCTTC | CASSLLAGGWAGQNEQFF
NA | 14 | TRBJ1-5 | TRBV5-1 | NA | TGCGCCAGCAGTCCAGGGATTAGCAATCAGCCCCAGCATTTT | CASSPGISNQPQHF
NA | 16 | TRBJ1-1 | TRBV4-3 | TRBD1 | TGCGCCAGCAGCCAAGTTAGTGGGACAGGGAAGACTGAAGCTTTCTTT | CASSQVSGTGKTEAFF
NA | 15 | TRBJ2-3 | TRBV18 | NA | TGTGCCAGCTCTTCTGCGGGAACGAGGACAGATACGCAGTATTTT | CASSSAGTRTDTQYF